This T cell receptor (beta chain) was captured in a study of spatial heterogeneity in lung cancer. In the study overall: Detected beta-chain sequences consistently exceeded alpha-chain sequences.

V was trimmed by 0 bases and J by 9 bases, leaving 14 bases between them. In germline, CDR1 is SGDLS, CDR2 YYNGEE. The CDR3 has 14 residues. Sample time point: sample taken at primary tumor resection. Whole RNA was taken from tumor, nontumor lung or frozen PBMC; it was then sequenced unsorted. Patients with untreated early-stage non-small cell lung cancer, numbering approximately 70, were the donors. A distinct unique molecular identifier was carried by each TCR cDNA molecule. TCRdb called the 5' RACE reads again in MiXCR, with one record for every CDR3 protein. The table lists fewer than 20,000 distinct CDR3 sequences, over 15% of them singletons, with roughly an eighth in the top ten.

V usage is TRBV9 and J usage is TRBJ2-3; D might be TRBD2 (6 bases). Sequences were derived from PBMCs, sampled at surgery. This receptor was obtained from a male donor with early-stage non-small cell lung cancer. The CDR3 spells CASSVELAPRTQYF. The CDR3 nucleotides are TGTGCCAGCAGCGTAGAACTAGCCCCACGGACGCAGTATTTT.